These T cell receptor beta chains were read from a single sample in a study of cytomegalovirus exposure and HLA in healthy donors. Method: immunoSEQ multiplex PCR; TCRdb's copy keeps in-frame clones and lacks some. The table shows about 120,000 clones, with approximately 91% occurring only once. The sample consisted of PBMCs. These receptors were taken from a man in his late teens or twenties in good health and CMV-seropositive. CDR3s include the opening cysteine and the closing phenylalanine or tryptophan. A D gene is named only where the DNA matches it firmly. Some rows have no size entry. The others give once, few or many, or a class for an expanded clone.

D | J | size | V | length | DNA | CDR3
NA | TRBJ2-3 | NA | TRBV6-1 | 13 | TGTGCCAGCAGTGAAAGACAGCTAGATACGCAGTATTTT | CASSERQLDTQYF
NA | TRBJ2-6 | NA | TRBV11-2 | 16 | TGTGCCAGCAGCTTAGGGTGGGCCTCTGGGGCCAACGTCCTGACTTTC | CASSLGWASGANVLTF
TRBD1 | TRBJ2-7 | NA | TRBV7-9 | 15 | TGTGCCAGCACCCCCGGCGGAGCAGGGGGCTACGAGCAGTACTTC | CASTPGGAGGYEQYF
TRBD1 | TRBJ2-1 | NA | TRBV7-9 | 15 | TGTGCCAGCAGCTCTCGGGACAGGGGGCTTAACGAGCAGTTCTTC | CASSSRDRGLNEQFF
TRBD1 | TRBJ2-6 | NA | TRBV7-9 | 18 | TGTGCCAGCAGCTTAGGGGACAGGGGGTCGACCGGGGCCAACGTCCTGACTTTC | CASSLGDRGSTGANVLTF
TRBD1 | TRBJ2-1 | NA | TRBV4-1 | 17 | TGCGCCAGCAGCCAAGGCCCAGGGGGTTTTCAGAACAATGAGCAGTTCTTC | CASSQGPGGFQNNEQFF
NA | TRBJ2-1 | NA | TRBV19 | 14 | TGTGCCAGTAGTATAGCCCTACTATCACGTGAGCAGTTCTTC | CASSIALLSREQFF
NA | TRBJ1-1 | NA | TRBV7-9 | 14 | TGTGCCAGCAGCTTAGTTGTCGGGAACACTGAAGCTTTCTTT | CASSLVVGNTEAFF
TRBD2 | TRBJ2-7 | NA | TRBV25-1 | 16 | TGTGCCAGCAGTGAACGACTAGCGGGGGTTACCTACGAGCAGTACTTC | CASSERLAGVTYEQYF
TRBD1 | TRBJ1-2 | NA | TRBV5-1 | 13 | TGCGCCAGCAGCCGGGACAGGGTGGATGGCTACACCTTC | CASSRDRVDGYTF
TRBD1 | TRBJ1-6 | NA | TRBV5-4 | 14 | TGTGCCAGCAGCTTGGGAGGGGGCAGTTCACCCCTCCACTTT | CASSLGGGSSPLHF
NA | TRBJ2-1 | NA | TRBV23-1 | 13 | TGCGCCAGCAGTCAATCGAGGGACAATGAGCAGTTCTTC | CASSQSRDNEQFF
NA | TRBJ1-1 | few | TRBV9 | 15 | TGTGCCAGCAGCCCACCCTCGGGTCTGAACACTGAAGCTTTCTTT | CASSPPSGLNTEAFF
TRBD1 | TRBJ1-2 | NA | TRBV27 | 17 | TGTGCCAGCAGTTTATCGGCGGGTACAGGGGGCATCTATGGCTACACCTTC | CASSLSAGTGGIYGYTF
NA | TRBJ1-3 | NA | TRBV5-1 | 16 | TGCGCCAGCAGTTCTTATCGACAGGACTCTGGAAACACCATATATTTT | CASSSYRQDSGNTIYF
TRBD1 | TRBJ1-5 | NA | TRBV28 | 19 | TGTGCCAGCAGTTTAGGCCCCGTGACAGGGGGAGTGCGAGGTCAGCCCCAGCATTTT | CASSLGPVTGGVRGQPQHF
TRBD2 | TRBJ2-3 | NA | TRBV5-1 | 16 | TGCGCCAGCAGCCCGACGCGCGGGGGAGGAACAGATACGCAGTATTTT | CASSPTRGGGTDTQYF
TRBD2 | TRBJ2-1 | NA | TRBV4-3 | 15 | TGCGCCAGCACCCCTCTTGTCGGGGGAGGGAATGAGCAGTTCTTC | CASTPLVGGGNEQFF
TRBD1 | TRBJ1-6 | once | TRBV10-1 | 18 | TGCGCCAGCAGCCCTGGGGGACAGGTGGGATCTAATAATTCACCCCTCCACTTT | CASSPGGQVGSNNSPLHF
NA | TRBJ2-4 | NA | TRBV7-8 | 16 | TGTGCCAGCAGCCCCTCGGCAGGAATAGCCAAAAACATTCAGTACTTC | CASSPSAGIAKNIQYF
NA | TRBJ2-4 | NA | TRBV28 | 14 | TGTGCCAGCAGTCAACCGGGACACCGAAGTATTCAGTACTTC | CASSQPGHRSIQYF
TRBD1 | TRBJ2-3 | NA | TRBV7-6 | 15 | TGTGCCAGCAGCCGTACAGGGGTTCGGACAGATACGCAGTATTTT | CASSRTGVRTDTQYF
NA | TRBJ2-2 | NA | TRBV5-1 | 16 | TGCGCCAGCAGCCGAACAGGGATGCTGAACACCGGGGAGCTGTTTTTT | CASSRTGMLNTGELFF
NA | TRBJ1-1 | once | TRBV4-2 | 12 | TGTGCCAGCAGCCAGCTGGGGGGTGAGGCTTTCTTT | CASSQLGGEAFF
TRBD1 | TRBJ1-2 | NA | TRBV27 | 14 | TGTGCCAGCGGACTACAGGGGTGGAACTATGGCTACACCTTC | CASGLQGWNYGYTF
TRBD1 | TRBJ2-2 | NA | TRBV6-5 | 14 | TGTGCCAGCAGGACAGGGAGTCCCACCGGGGAGCTGTTTTTT | CASRTGSPTGELFF
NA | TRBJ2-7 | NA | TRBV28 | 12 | TGTGCCAGCAGTCAAACAGGGTTCGAGCAGTACTTC | CASSQTGFEQYF
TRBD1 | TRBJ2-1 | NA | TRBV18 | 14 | TGTGCCAGCTCACTATCCGGGACAGATAATGAGCAGTTCTTC | CASSLSGTDNEQFF
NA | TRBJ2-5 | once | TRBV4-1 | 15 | TGCGCCAGCAGCTTAACCTTCCGGTTTGGAGAGACCCAGTACTTC | CASSLTFRFGETQYF
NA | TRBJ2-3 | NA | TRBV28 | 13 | TGTGCCAGCGGTTCCGGAGGGTCAGATACGCAGTATTTT | CASGSGGSDTQYF
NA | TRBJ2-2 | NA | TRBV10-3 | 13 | TGTGCCGGCGGGGCCCAAGGGACCGGGGAGCTGTTTTTT | CAGGAQGTGELFF
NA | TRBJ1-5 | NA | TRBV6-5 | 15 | TGTGCCAGCAGTCCCTCGTTCGCGGGCAATCAGCCCCAGCATTTT | CASSPSFAGNQPQHF
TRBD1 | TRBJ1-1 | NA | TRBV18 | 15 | TGTGCCAGCTCACCAGGGACAGGGATGAACACTGAAGCTTTCTTT | CASSPGTGMNTEAFF
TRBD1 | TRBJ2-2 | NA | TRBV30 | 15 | TGTGCCTGGAGTGCGACAGGGAAGGACACCGGGGAGCTGTTTTTT | CAWSATGKDTGELFF
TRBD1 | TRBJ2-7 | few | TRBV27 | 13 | TGTGCCAGCAGCTGGGGACAGGGCTACGAGCAGTACTTC | CASSWGQGYEQYF
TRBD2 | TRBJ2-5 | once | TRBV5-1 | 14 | TGCGCCAGCAGCTTGGGGACTAGGGAAGAGACCCAGTACTTC | CASSLGTREETQYF
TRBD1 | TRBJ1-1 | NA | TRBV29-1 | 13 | TGCAGCGTTACAGGGGAGGTGAACACTGAAGCTTTCTTT | CSVTGEVNTEAFF
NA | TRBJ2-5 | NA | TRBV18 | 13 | TGTGCCAGCTCACCACCGGGGGCAGAGACCCAGTACTTC | CASSPPGAETQYF
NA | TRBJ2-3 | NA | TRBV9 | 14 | TGTGCCAGCAGCGTAGTTGCGGGGACAGATACGCAGTATTTT | CASSVVAGTDTQYF
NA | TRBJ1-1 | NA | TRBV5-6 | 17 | TGTGCCAGCAGCTTGGCCGGGGGAAGGTATGGGGACACTGAAGCTTTCTTT | CASSLAGGRYGDTEAFF
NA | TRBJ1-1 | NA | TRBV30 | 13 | TGTGCCTCAACGGACAGAGCCTTCACTGAAGCTTTCTTT | CASTDRAFTEAFF
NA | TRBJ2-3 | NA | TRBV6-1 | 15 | TGTGCCAGCAGTGAGGCGGTCAGAGCCACAGATACGCAGTATTTT | CASSEAVRATDTQYF
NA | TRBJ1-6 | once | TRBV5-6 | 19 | TGTGCCAGCAGCTCGATCCGGGACGGAGGGAGCTCCTATAATTCACCCCTCCACTTT | CASSSIRDGGSSYNSPLHF
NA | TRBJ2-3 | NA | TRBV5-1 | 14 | TGCGCCAGCAGCACGCGTCCCCCCACAGATACGCAGTATTTT | CASSTRPPTDTQYF
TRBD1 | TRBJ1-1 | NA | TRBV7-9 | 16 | TGTGCCAGCAGACCTGTAGGGACAGCCATGAACACTGAAGCTTTCTTT | CASRPVGTAMNTEAFF
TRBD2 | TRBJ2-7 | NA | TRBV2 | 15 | TGTGCCAGCATGGGGGGGAAAAACGGCTCCTACGAGCAGTACTTC | CASMGGKNGSYEQYF
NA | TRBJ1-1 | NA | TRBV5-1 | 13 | TGCGCCAGCAGCTTGGAAGGGGGCACTGAAGCTTTCTTT | CASSLEGGTEAFF
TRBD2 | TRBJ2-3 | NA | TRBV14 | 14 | TGTGCCAGCAGCCAAGATTGGGAGGGAGATACGCAGTATTTT | CASSQDWEGDTQYF
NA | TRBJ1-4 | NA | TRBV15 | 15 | TGTGCCACCAGTCTTTTTGGACAGTTTAATGAAAAACTGTTTTTT | CATSLFGQFNEKLFF
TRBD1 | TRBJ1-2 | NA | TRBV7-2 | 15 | TGTGCCAGCAGCTCGTCTCGGACAGGCCCCTATGGCTACACCTTC | CASSSSRTGPYGYTF
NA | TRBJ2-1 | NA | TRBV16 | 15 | TGTGCCAGCAGCCAATATAATTCAGGGCACAATGAGCAGTTCTTC | CASSQYNSGHNEQFF
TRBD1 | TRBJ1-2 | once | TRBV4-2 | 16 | TGTGCCAGCAGCCAAGAAGGACAGGGGGGATCCTATGGCTACACCTTC | CASSQEGQGGSYGYTF
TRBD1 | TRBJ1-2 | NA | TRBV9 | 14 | TGTGCCAGCAGCCCGGACAGGGGGCTGTATGGCTACACCTTC | CASSPDRGLYGYTF
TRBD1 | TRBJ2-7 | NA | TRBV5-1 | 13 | TGCGCCAGCAGCTTGGACAGGGGCTACGAGCAGTACTTC | CASSLDRGYEQYF
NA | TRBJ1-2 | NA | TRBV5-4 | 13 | TGTGCCAGCAGCGGGGACATATACTATGGCTACACCTTC | CASSGDIYYGYTF